This T cell receptor (beta chain) was recorded in a study of T-cell reconstitution after alpha-beta-depleted transplantation in children. The trim removed 6 bases at V and 5 bases at J, leaving 12 bases unmatched. CDR1 and CDR2 (germline): MNHNS, SASEGT. This CDR3 has 15 residues. The library targeted TCRbeta and was prepared with unique molecular identifiers. TCRdb reprocessed the PCR reads with MiXCR, giving one entry per CDR3 protein. The sample has almost 500,000 distinct CDR3 sequences; roughly an eighth are singletons. The receptor comes from a human donor who donated a stem cell graft to a child with combined immunodeficiency. The source material was PBMCs from the stem cell graft donor, sampled from the stem cell graft. The chain joins TRBV6-1 to TRBJ2-7, with 8 bases identical to TRBD1. The CDR3 sequence is CASRPDRGLPNEQYF. In DNA, the CDR3 is TGTGCCAGCAGACCAGACAGGGGCTTACCGAACGAGCAGTACTTC.